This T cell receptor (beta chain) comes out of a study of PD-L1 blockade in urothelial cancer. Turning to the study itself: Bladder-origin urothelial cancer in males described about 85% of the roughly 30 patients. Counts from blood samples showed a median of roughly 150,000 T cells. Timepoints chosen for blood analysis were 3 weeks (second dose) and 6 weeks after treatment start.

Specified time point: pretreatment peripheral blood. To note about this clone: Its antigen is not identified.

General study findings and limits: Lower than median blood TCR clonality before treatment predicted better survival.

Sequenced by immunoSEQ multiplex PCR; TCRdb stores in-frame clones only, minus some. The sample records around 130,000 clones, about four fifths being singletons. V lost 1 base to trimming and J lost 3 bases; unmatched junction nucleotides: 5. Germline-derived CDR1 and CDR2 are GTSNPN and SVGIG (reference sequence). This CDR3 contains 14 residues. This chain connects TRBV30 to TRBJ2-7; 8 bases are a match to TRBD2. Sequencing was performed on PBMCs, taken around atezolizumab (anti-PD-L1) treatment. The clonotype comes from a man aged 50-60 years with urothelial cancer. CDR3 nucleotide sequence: TGTGCCTGGAGTGCTTCAAGCGGGAGCTACGAGCAGTACTTC. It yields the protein CAWSASSGSYEQYF.